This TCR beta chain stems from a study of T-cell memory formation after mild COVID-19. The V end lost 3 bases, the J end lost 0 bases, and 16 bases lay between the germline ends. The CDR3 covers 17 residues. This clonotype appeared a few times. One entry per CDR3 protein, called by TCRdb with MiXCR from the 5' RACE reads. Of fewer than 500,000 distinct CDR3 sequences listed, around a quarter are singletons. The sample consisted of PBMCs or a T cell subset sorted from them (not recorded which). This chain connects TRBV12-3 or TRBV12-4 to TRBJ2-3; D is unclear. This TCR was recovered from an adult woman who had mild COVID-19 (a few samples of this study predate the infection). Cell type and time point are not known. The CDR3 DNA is TGTGCCAGCAGTTTTCGAATCAACCCTTCTAGCACAGATACGCAGTATTTT. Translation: CASSFRINPSSTDTQYF.